Listed here are 19 T cell receptor beta chains from one sample, sequenced in a study of vaccination effects on CD4 cells after COVID-19. Measured with immunoSEQ multiplex PCR; TCRdb has only the in-frame clones, and not every one. Of about 64,000 clones in the sample, about 73% are singletons; the top ten hold roughly 2%. These TCRs' antigens remain unknown. Antigen-specific CD4+ T cells were first expanded with viral peptide pools by the ViraFEST assay and only then sequenced. The authors isolated CD4+ T cells after roughly eleven days of culture. Every participant took two doses of the BNT162b2 or mRNA-1273 vaccine. The sequencing used CD4+ T cells from PBMCs cultured with HCoV-OC43 spike peptides, collected after COVID-19 vaccination. Subset: HCoV-OC43 spike overlapping peptide pool stimulation. Receptor source: a human donor who received a COVID-19 vaccine.

J is TRBJ1-4 and V is TRBV5-1, with a weak D call TRBD1 (6 bases). CDR3 size: 16 residues. CDR1 and CDR2 (germline): SGHRS, YFSETQ. Trimming removed 0 bases from V and 6 bases from J, with 15 bases in between. CDR3 nucleotides: TGCGCCAGCAGCTTGGGGCAGGGGAGGCTCCATGAAAAACTGTTTTTT. This codes for CASSLGQGRLHEKLFF.

The rearrangement uses TRBV18 and TRBJ2-7; no reliable D call. Germline V gives CDR1 KGHSH, CDR2 LQKENI. The length of the CDR3 is 14 residues. With 2 bases removed from V and 3 bases from J, the gap between germline ends came to 11 bases. Here the CDR3 DNA reads TGTGCCAGCTCACCAGGCGTCGGAAACTACGAGCAGTACGTC. Translating gives CASSPGVGNYEQYV.

This chain connects TRBV9 to TRBJ2-3, with 9 bases aligning to TRBD1. V gave up 3 bases and J gave up 3 bases; unmatched junction bases: 5. The CDR3 is 15 residues long. The germline V gene encodes CDR1 SGDLS and CDR2 YYNGEE. This CDR3 is CASSEGQGKTDTQYF. Written as DNA, the CDR3 is TGTGCCAGCAGCGAGGGACAGGGAAAGACAGATACGCAGTATTTT. Full variable domain (rest looked up from reference TRBV9 and TRBJ2-3): DSGVTQTPKHLITATGQRVTLRCSPRSGDLSVYWYQQSLDQGLQFLIQYYNGEERAKGNILERFSAQQFPDLHSELNLSSLELGDSALYFCASSEGQGKTDTQYFGPGTRLTVL.

V and J are TRBV6-5 and TRBJ2-7; TRBD1 agrees at 7 bases. Trimming removed 7 bases from V and 3 bases from J; junction bases left unmatched: 9. Looked up from germline, CDR1 is MNHEY and CDR2 is SVGAGI. This CDR3 spans 14 amino acids. The CDR3 DNA reads TGTGCCAGCACTCTCTCTTGGACAGGCTACGAGCAGTACGTC. Amino acid sequence: CASTLSWTGYEQYV.

V and J are TRBV12-3 or TRBV12-4 and TRBJ1-2; D is ambiguous. This CDR3 has 13 amino acids. V was pared by 2 bases and J by 8 bases, with 12 bases between. The CDR3 region is CASSLIEFGGYTF. CDR3 nucleotide sequence: TGTGCCAGCAGTTTAATTGAGTTCGGGGGCTACACCTTC.

V and J are TRBV21-1 and TRBJ2-4. TRBV21-1 is a pseudogene locus. CDR3 length: 17 amino acids. CDR3 DNA: TGTGCCAGCAGCAAATCCGGCAGGGAGAAGGCCAAAAACATTCAGTACTTC. Translation: CASSKSGREKAKNIQYF.

V is TRBV2 and J is TRBJ1-1, with a possible D match to TRBD1 (5 bases). Germline V CDR1 and CDR2: SNHLY, FYNNEI. V was pared by 9 bases and J by 4 bases, with 12 bases between. The length of the CDR3 is 12 residues. CDR3 nucleotides: TGTGCCAGGAATAGGGGTAGCACTGAAGCTTTCTTT. Translation gives CARNRGSTEAFF.

The chain combines TRBV28 with TRBJ1-5, with D perhaps TRBD1 (6 bases). V was cut by 2 bases and J by 1 base, with 9 bases left in between. Germline V gene lookup returns CDR1 MDHEN and CDR2 SYDVKM. The CDR3 length is 15 residues. The CDR3 DNA follows: TGTGCCAGCAGTTTAGGGGGCCCGAGCAATCAGCCCCAGCATTTT. Protein sequence: CASSLGGPSNQPQHF.

This clone was seen once. This chain uses TRBV5-1 with TRBJ2-7; 9 nucleotides agree with TRBD1. Germline CDR1 reads SGHRS; CDR2 reads YFSETQ. The length of the CDR3 is 16 residues. Trimming removed 5 bases from V and 2 bases from J; junction bases left unmatched: 11. CDR3 sequence reads: CASRPGTGNGAYEQYV. In DNA form, the CDR3 reads TGCGCCAGCAGGCCTGGGACAGGGAATGGAGCCTACGAGCAGTACGTC.

The V call is TRBV7-2, the J call TRBJ1-5; maybe TRBD1 (5 bases). V was shortened by 4 bases and J by 10 bases, with 11 bases between the two germline ends. There are 12 residues in the CDR3. Germline values: CDR1 SGHTA, CDR2 FQGNSA. The CDR3 is CASSSGLGPQHF. CDR3 bases: TGTGCCAGCAGCTCGGGACTTGGACCCCAGCATTTT. Drawing the rest from reference TRBV7-2 and TRBJ1-5, the complete variable domain is GAGVSQSPSNKVTEKGKDVELRCDPISGHTALYWYRQSLGQGLEFLIYFQGNSAPDKSGLPSDRFSAERTGGSVSTLTIQRTQQEDSAVYLCASSSGLGPQHFGDGTRLSIL.

The V call is TRBV6-2 or TRBV6-3, the J call TRBJ1-5, with D possibly TRBD1 on 5 matching bases. CDR3 length: 15 amino acids. Germline CDR1 MNHEY, CDR2 SVGEGT. The ends were cut back, 3 bases at V and 1 base at J, with 10 bases in the middle. For the CDR3, the DNA is TGTGCCAGCAGTTATGGGGGTGCCAGCAATCAGCCCCAGCATTTT. The encoded protein is CASSYGGASNQPQHF.

The gene calls are TRBV9 and TRBJ2-5, with no clear D. Germline loops: CDR1 SGDLS, CDR2 YYNGEE. With 4 bases removed from V and 1 base from J, the gap between germline ends came to 14 bases. The CDR3 runs 15 residues. The chain's CDR3 is CASSPLSTTQETQYF. The CDR3 region has the DNA TGTGCCAGCAGCCCCCTATCGACCACCCAAGAGACCCAGTACTTC.

The genes are TRBV24-1 and TRBJ2-1; 9 positions match TRBD2. The CDR3 is 16 amino acids. Germline V lookup: CDR1 KGHDR, CDR2 SFDVKD. Trimming at V came to 3 bases and at J to 5 bases, leaving 7 bases not matched to a gene. The chain's CDR3 is CATSDLGLAHHNEQFF. The CDR3 nucleotides read TGTGCCACCAGTGATCTCGGACTAGCGCATCACAATGAGCAGTTCTTC.

The CDR3 reads CATSDSRDAYRPEQFF. CDR3 nucleotide sequence: TGTGCCACCAGTGATTCCCGGGACGCCTATCGCCCTGAGCAGTTCTTC. The rearrangement links TRBV24-1 to TRBJ2-1; D tentatively fits TRBD1 or TRBD2 (5 bases each). V was shortened by 2 bases and J by 9 bases, with 19 bases between the two germline ends. CDR3 length: 16 amino acids. The germline CDR1 and CDR2 sequences are KGHDR and SFDVKD.

This clone was seen a single time. V gene TRBV20-1 combines with J gene TRBJ1-2; D gene uncertain. The CDR3 totals 13 residues. Germline lookup yields CDR1 DFQATT and CDR2 SNEGSKA (reference sequence). The ends were cut back, 3 bases at V and 3 bases at J, with 11 bases in the middle. CDR3 residues: CSASSLLDYGYTF. The CDR3 DNA sequence: TGCAGTGCTAGTTCCCTCCTAGACTATGGCTACACCTTC.

V gene TRBV27 combines with J gene TRBJ2-2; the match to TRBD1 covers 9 bases. The CDR3 loop spans 16 amino acids. V shed 4 bases and J 7 bases; nucleotides not matched to a gene: 10. CDR1 MNHEY and CDR2 SMNVEV come from the germline V gene (reference sequence). The CDR3 region has the DNA TGTGCCAGCAGTTCCCGGGACAGGGTTGTGGGCGGGGAGCTGTTTTTT. Translation gives CASSSRDRVVGGELFF.

V and J are TRBV19 and TRBJ1-3, with no clear D. V lost 4 bases, J lost 0 bases, and 13 bases lay in between. Germline V gene lookup returns CDR1 LNHDA and CDR2 SQIVND (reference sequence). The CDR3 runs 16 residues. For the CDR3, the DNA is TGTGCCAGTAGTAGAGGACGGGATAACTCTGGAAACACCATATATTTT. It is translated as CASSRGRDNSGNTIYF.

The table lists this clone with a few counts. The CDR3 bases are TGTGCCAGTAGTATGAACCGGGACGCCGGGGAGCTGTTTTTT. Translated, it gives CASSMNRDAGELFF. The chain combines TRBV19 with TRBJ2-2; D tentatively fits TRBD1 or TRBD2 (5 bases each). The germline gives CDR1 LNHDA, CDR2 SQIVND (reference sequence). The CDR3 has 14 residues. V lost 3 bases to trimming and J lost 6 bases, with 11 bases between them.

The chain joins TRBV9 to TRBJ2-5, with D tentatively TRBD1 (7 bases). V lost 3 bases to trimming and J lost 3 bases, with 18 bases between them. Germline-derived CDR1 and CDR2 are SGDLS and YYNGEE. The CDR3 consists of 16 residues. The CDR3 DNA sequence: TGTGCCAGCAGCGGGGGGGAGAGACAGGGAAAAGAGACCCAGTACTTC. This gives the protein CASSGGERQGKETQYF. Complete variable domain (other parts from reference TRBV9 and TRBJ2-5): DSGVTQTPKHLITATGQRVTLRCSPRSGDLSVYWYQQSLDQGLQFLIQYYNGEERAKGNILERFSAQQFPDLHSELNLSSLELGDSALYFCASSGGERQGKETQYFGPGTRLLVL.